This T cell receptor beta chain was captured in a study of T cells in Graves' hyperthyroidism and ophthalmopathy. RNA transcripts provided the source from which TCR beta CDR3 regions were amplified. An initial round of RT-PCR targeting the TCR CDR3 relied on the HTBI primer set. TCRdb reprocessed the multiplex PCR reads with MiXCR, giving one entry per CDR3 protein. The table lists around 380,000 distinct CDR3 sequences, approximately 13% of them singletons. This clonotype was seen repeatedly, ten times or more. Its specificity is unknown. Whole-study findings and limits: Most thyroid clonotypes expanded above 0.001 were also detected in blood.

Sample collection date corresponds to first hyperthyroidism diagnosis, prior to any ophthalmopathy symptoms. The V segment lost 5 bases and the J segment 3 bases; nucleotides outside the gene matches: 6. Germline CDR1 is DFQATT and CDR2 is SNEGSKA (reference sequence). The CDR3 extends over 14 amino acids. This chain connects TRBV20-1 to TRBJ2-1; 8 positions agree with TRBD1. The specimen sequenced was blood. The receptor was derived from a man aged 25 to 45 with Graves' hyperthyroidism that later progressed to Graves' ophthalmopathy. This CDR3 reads CSASRDRYYNEQFF. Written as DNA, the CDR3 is TGCAGTGCTTCCCGGGACAGGTACTACAATGAGCAGTTCTTC.